This TCR beta chain appears in the sequencing data of a study of CD8+ T cells in alopecia areata. The overall study: A 6-month off-drug phase came after tofacitinib, which had lasted 6 to 18 months. Overall study results and limits: In scalp, tofacitinib significantly decreased clonality and expanded CD8+ clones among the top 100. A great number of expanded lesional clones endured in scalp and blood during tofacitinib.

This clone was recorded a few times. Its antigen is as yet unknown. The treatment is: oral pan-JAK inhibitor, 5-10 mg twice daily. Both peripheral blood and punch biopsies of lesional scalp skin were obtained from patients who had alopecia areata. Between the trimmed V and J ends, which lost 10 bases and 9 bases, there was a span of 10 bases. This CDR3 contains 10 residues. Per the germline V gene, CDR1 is ENHRY and CDR2 is SYGVKD. Extracted RNA was reverse transcribed, and the resulting cDNA served as sequencing template. Method: immunoSEQ multiplex PCR; TCRdb's copy keeps in-frame clones and lacks some. The top ten clones hold around an eighth of a sample with about 190,000 clones, roughly three fifths of them seen once.

The sequence was obtained from a human donor with alopecia areata. This chain connects TRBV10-3 to TRBJ2-1; D perhaps matches TRBD2 (6 bases). The sequences come from CD8+ T cells sorted from blood, collected at week 24, from a patient treated with tofacitinib. CDR3 amino acids: CATQEGEQFF. The CDR3 DNA is TGTGCCACCCAGGAGGGTGAGCAGTTCTTC.